Shown below are 21 T cell receptor beta chains from a single sample sequenced in a study of post-analysis software for immune sequencing data. The study's findings and limits: Four or five TRBV segments, TRBV5-6, TRBV5-1 and TRBV20-1 among them, were found more frequent in patients than controls.

cDNA libraries of TCR beta carried unique molecular identifiers. TCRdb passed the PCR reads through MiXCR, listing each CDR3 protein once. The sample gives around 400,000 distinct CDR3 sequences, roughly 38% of which show up once; around 15% is in the top ten. No cognate antigen is known for these TCRs. Sequenced input: blood. The receptors originated from a girl aged 5 to 17 with multiple sclerosis.

This clonotype was detected only a few times. V and J are TRBV20-1 and TRBJ2-1; D possibly corresponds to TRBD2 (5 bases). CDR1 and CDR2 (germline): DFQATT, SNEGSKA (reference sequence). This CDR3 contains 13 residues. V gave up 5 bases and J gave up 2 bases, with 10 bases separating them. DNA for the CDR3: TGCAGTGCTCGGGAAGAGCCCTACAATGAGCAGTTCTTC. It encodes CSAREEPYNEQFF.

This clonotype has just a few counts. The chain joins TRBV6-5 to TRBJ2-5; the match to TRBD1 covers 7 bases. The CDR3 consists of 18 residues. Germline CDR1 MNHEY, CDR2 SVGAGI. V trimming: 0 bases; J trimming: 5 bases; junction bases outside the gene matches: 15. The CDR3 nucleotides read TGTGCCAGCAGTTACTCCCTACGGACAGGTCATCGGCGGGAGACCCAGTACTTC. As protein: CASSYSLRTGHRRETQYF.

This clonotype appeared many times. The chain links TRBV29-1 to TRBJ1-6, with TRBD1 matching 9 bases. Germline V gene data show CDR1 as SQVTM and CDR2 as ANQGSEA. This CDR3 is 14 amino acids long. J was trimmed by 5 bases and V by 5 bases; bases with no gene match: 4. The CDR3 spells CSVRWTGDNSPLHF. The CDR3 coding sequence is TGCAGCGTTAGATGGACAGGGGATAATTCACCCCTCCACTTT.

V and J are TRBV11-2 and TRBJ1-6; D is perhaps TRBD1 (6 bases). V shed 5 bases and J shed 9 bases, with 11 bases lying between them. This CDR3 contains 13 residues. Germline values: CDR1 SGHAT, CDR2 FQNNGV. This chain's CDR3 is CASSTLQGSPLHF. As DNA, the CDR3 is TGTGCCAGCAGCACACTACAGGGTTCACCCCTCCACTTT.

This clonotype was observed a handful of times. The chain recombines TRBV6-5 with TRBJ2-1, with D possibly being TRBD2 (5 bases). The CDR3 covers 12 residues. The V end was cut by 6 bases, the J end by 8 bases, with 11 bases between. Germline values: CDR1 MNHEY, CDR2 SVGAGI. CDR3 in amino acids: CASSPRRDEQFF. CDR3 coding DNA: TGTGCCAGCAGCCCACGGCGGGATGAGCAGTTCTTC.

This chain uses TRBV5-6 with TRBJ1-1, with D perhaps matching TRBD1 (5 bases). V was pared by 1 base and J by 1 base, with 8 bases between. CDR1 and CDR2 (germline): SGHDT, YYEEEE. The CDR3 extends over 14 amino acids. CDR3 coding DNA: TGTGCCAGCAGCTTGCCAGGGTCGAACACTGAAGCTTTCTTT. Amino acid sequence: CASSLPGSNTEAFF.

V gene TRBV18 combines with J gene TRBJ1-1; D is undetermined. In germline, CDR1 is KGHSH, CDR2 LQKENI. Trimming removed 2 bases at V and 3 bases at J, with 10 bases between. CDR3 size: 14 residues. The CDR3 loop reads CASSPSRAHTEAFF. The CDR3 DNA reads as TGTGCCAGCTCACCATCCCGGGCGCACACTGAAGCTTTCTTT.

Ten or more counts support this clonotype. This chain links TRBV12-3 or TRBV12-4 with TRBJ2-5; 9 nucleotides agree with TRBD2. The J segment lost 5 bases and the V segment lost 3 bases, leaving 1 base of the junction unmatched. The CDR3 loop spans 13 amino acids. CDR3 loop: CASSLLAGETQYF. The CDR3, as DNA: TGTGCCAGCAGTTTGCTAGCGGGGGAGACCCAGTACTTC.

This clonotype has only a few counts. The gene calls are TRBV6-5 and TRBJ2-1; D call uncertain. CDR1 is MNHEY, CDR2 SVGAGI, per germline. The CDR3 is 15 amino acids. Trimming took 6 bases from V and 0 from J, leaving 12 bases between them. The CDR3 sequence is CASSRTLSSYNEQFF. The DNA for the CDR3 is TGTGCCAGCAGCCGAACACTAAGCTCCTACAATGAGCAGTTCTTC.

A single count supports this clonotype. This chain links TRBV4-1 with TRBJ1-1; D uncertain. V was clipped by 0 bases and J by 0 bases, with 8 bases between them. The CDR3 runs to 15 residues. CDR1 and CDR2 (germline): MGHRA, YSYEKL. The CDR3 loop reads CASSQDRSMNTEAFF. The CDR3 bases are TGCGCCAGCAGCCAAGATAGGAGCATGAACACTGAAGCTTTCTTT.

There are a few counts of this clonotype. The J gene is TRBJ2-5, the V gene TRBV7-3; weak D call: TRBD1 (6 bases). Per the germline V gene, CDR1 is SGHTA and CDR2 is FQGTGA. This CDR3 spans 13 amino acids. The ends were cut back, 8 bases at V and 4 bases at J, with 14 bases in the middle. The CDR3 nucleotides are TGTGCCAGCGCAACAGGGTTGGGAGAGACCCAGTACTTC. This gives the protein CASATGLGETQYF.

J is TRBJ2-5 and V is TRBV7-3; no definite D call. CDR3 length equals 14 residues. CDR1 is SGHTA and CDR2 is FQGTGA in the germline V gene. V shed 3 bases and J shed 3 bases, with 11 bases lying between them. The CDR3 protein is CASSFEGTEETQYF. The CDR3 coding sequence is TGTGCCAGCAGCTTCGAAGGAACCGAAGAGACCCAGTACTTC. Together with reference TRBV7-3 and TRBJ2-5, the CDR3 gives the full variable domain: GAGVSQTPSNKVTEKGKYVELRCDPISGHTALYWYRQSLGQGPEFLIYFQGTGAADDSGLPNDRFFAVRPEGSVSTLKIQRTERGDSAVYLCASSFEGTEETQYFGPGTRLLVL.

This clonotype was recorded a few times. The chain has TRBV16 and TRBJ2-3; TRBD2 matches 10 bases. This CDR3 is 23 amino acids long. Germline-derived CDR1 and CDR2 are KGHSY and FQNENV. V gave up 4 bases and J gave up 2 bases; unmatched junction bases: 27. The CDR3 reads CASSRPKSSGGSSLLTSTDTQYF. CDR3 in DNA: TGTGCCAGCAGCCGACCCAAATCTAGCGGGGGCTCCTCCTTATTAACCTCCACAGATACGCAGTATTTT.

This clonotype has a handful of counts. V and J are TRBV27 and TRBJ2-5, with 12 bases that match TRBD2. The germline V gene has CDR1 MNHEY and CDR2 SMNVEV (reference sequence). V dropped 1 base and J dropped 4; count of bases not matched to a gene: 10. The CDR3 spans 18 residues. CDR3 nucleotide sequence: TGTGCCAGCAGTTTATGGCCCTCTAGCGGGGGGGCCTCAGAGACCCAGTACTTC. Protein: CASSLWPSSGGASETQYF.

This clonotype was picked up a small number of times. V gene TRBV5-5 combines with J gene TRBJ1-1; 7 nucleotides match TRBD1. The CDR3 sequence is 13 residues long. The V and J ends lost 6 bases and 0 bases, in that order; junction bases with no gene match: 2. CDR1 is SGHKS and CDR2 is YYEKEE in the germline V gene (reference sequence). CDR3 bases: TGTGCCAGCACCGACAGGGTGAACACTGAAGCTTTCTTT. Its protein product is CASTDRVNTEAFF.

The rearrangement links TRBV29-1 to TRBJ1-2; D call uncertain. CDR3 length: 10 residues. Germline values: CDR1 SQVTM, CDR2 ANQGSEA. Trimming cost V 5 bases and J 8 bases, with 9 bases left between them. CDR3 loop: CSVKAGGYTF. The DNA of the CDR3 is TGCAGCGTTAAAGCGGGAGGCTACACCTTC.

The V call is TRBV4-2, the J call TRBJ1-2; no clear D. Trimming took off 0 bases at V and 4 bases at J, with 9 bases between the two ends. Looked up from germline, CDR1 is LGHNA and CDR2 is YNFKEQ. This CDR3 spans 14 amino acids. The CDR3 DNA is TGTGCCAGCAGCCAAGATGGGAGCACCTATGGCTACACCTTC. Translating it yields CASSQDGSTYGYTF.

This clonotype was observed a few times. At one end the junction does not follow the germline gene, possibly because of a read error. The CDR3 region is CASRYRSGGVAGYTF. Here the CDR3 DNA reads TGTGCCAGCCGTTATCGATCGGGAGGGGTAGCAGGCTACACCTTC. The V gene is TRBV6-5, the J gene TRBJ1-2; possible D gene TRBD1, 5 bases. This CDR3 region has 15 residues. From germline, CDR1 is MNHEY and CDR2 SVGAGI.

The V and J genes are TRBV12-3 or TRBV12-4 and TRBJ1-1, with TRBD1 identical over 9 bases. This CDR3 spans 15 amino acids. The V and J ends lost 2 bases and 3 bases, in that order; junction bases with no gene match: 4. The DNA for the CDR3 is TGTGCCAGCAGTTTAACAGGGGGCGGATACACTGAAGCTTTCTTT. This codes for CASSLTGGGYTEAFF.

This clonotype has just a few counts. The V call is TRBV6-1, the J call TRBJ1-5, with a tentative D call TRBD1 (6 bases). Trimming left V 5 bases short and J 3 bases short, with 11 bases between. CDR1 and CDR2 from the germline V gene are MNHNS and SASEGT. This CDR3 has 14 residues. This CDR3 reads CASSTGTYNQPQHF. Here the CDR3 DNA reads TGTGCCAGCAGTACCGGGACATACAATCAGCCCCAGCATTTT.

Notes on this clonotype: Given a much more abundant clone one base away, this may be a read error. The chain uses TRBV7-3 and TRBJ1-2, with 8 bases identical to TRBD1. The V segment lost 3 bases and the J segment 4 bases; nucleotides outside the gene matches: 1. The CDR3 is made up of 13 amino acids. Looked up from germline, CDR1 is SGHTA and CDR2 is FQGTGA. Written as DNA, the CDR3 is TGTGCCAGCAGCTTCGGACAGGGCTATGGCTACACCTTC. It yields the protein CASSFGQGYGYTF.